This T cell receptor (beta chain) was observed in a study of tumor-infiltrating lymphocytes in primary liver carcinoma. Study information: All lesions had stage T1-T3 N0M0 and roughly 4 to 11 cm widths. Whole-study findings and limits: A significantly higher top-250-clone fraction was recorded for tumors than for blood (p = 0.039). Only about 7.5-24% of top clones showed up in all five tumor regions.

As concerns this clonotype: Its target is not known. One end of the junction varies from germline; a read error may be responsible.

Germline V CDR1 and CDR2: SQVTM, ANQGSEA. There are 13 residues in the CDR3. The investigators made TCR beta cDNA from approximately 510 ng total RNA, using a constant-region primer. Researchers made the TCR beta libraries by running three nested multiplex PCR rounds with slightly modified ARM-PCR. Rounds one and two of PCR, each of 9 to 11 cycles, were primed with TRBV1-TRBV30 forward primers and a C-beta reverse primer. TCRdb redid the calling of the multiplex PCR reads with MiXCR, one entry per CDR3 protein. This table has fewer than 250,000 distinct CDR3 sequences, around 81% appearing once. Unsorted bulk tissue, about 19-31 mg of it, served as the source for co-extraction of RNA and DNA.

Material: tumor tissue from primary liver carcinoma. The genes are TRBV29-1 and TRBJ2-7, with TRBD1 identical over 9 bases. The sequence derives from a man aged 40-55 years with primary liver carcinoma and hepatitis B virus infection. CDR3 residues: CNVTGTGFNEEYF. DNA for the CDR3: TGCAACGTCACCGGGACAGGGTTCAACGAGGAGTACTTC.